This T cell receptor beta chain stems from a study of OX40 agonist ivuxolimab in advanced cancers. The study in broad terms: Ivuxolimab was an agonistic, fully human IgG2 monoclonal antibody directed against OX40 (CD134), a costimulatory receptor. Intravenous ivuxolimab was administered to patients every 2 weeks at six dose levels: 0.01, 0.1, 0.3, 1.5, 3 and 10 mg/kg. The monotherapy dose-escalation portion (N of about 49 patients) of the phase I ivuxolimab trial is reported in the paper. Of the roughly 51 patients in dose escalation, about 20 had hepatocellular carcinoma, roughly 15 had melanoma, 9 had renal cell carcinoma and 9 had head and neck cancer. Prior anti-PD-1, anti-PD-L1 or anti-CTLA-4 therapy was permitted, and about two fifths of dose-escalation patients had received checkpoint inhibitors. Partial responses occurred in three dose-escalation patients: two with cutaneous melanoma and one with hepatocellular carcinoma. Peripheral TCRbeta sequencing was intended to test whether TCR sequence diversity was altered and clonal T-cell expansion was caused by ivuxolimab. In the dose-escalation cohort, around 80% of patients were male, and the mean age was 60 years with a range of about 20 to 90. Study-level results and caveats: In the 0.1-3.0 mg/kg groups, partial responders were among the patients with the lowest normalized peripheral clonal expansion, particularly in CD8+ T cells. Clonal expansion of both CD4+ and CD8+ blood T cells was observed from baseline to week 6 at doses 0.1 to 3.0 mg/kg. Low levels of normalized T-cell clonal expansion were also seen in some patients who did not respond. After ivuxolimab, expanded clones were on average more numerous among CD8+ T cells than among CD4+ T cells. Antigen specificity was not determined for the clonally expanded peripheral T cells.

As concerns this clone: The antigen it binds to is not known. No much larger clone is present one base from it, and per-base qualities are unavailable.

Genomic DNA was isolated from the sorted cells so that the TCRbeta CDR3 region could be sequenced. The immunoSEQ Assay was used to sequence the TCRbeta CDR3 regions. What TCRdb holds here is the immuneACCESS table cut down to in-frame rearrangements. Part of the clones is not present; checked against another copy, under half of the missing clones reflect an unresolved V gene, and the others are unexplained. The sample table records approximately 58,000 clones; roughly 81% of these occur just once. The top ten clones comprise 3% of the sample. Patients with autoimmune disease history or receiving systemic immunosuppression were excluded from the trial. Peripheral blood for TCR sequencing was collected from all dose cohorts at baseline, on cycle 4 day 1, and on cycle 7 day 1. The samples were drawn from a first-in-human, open-label, multicenter phase I dose-escalation trial of ivuxolimab. The trial enrolled adults with locally advanced or metastatic head and neck squamous cell, hepatocellular, melanoma or renal cell carcinoma. Before TCR sequencing, CD4+ T cells and CD8+ T cells were sorted from peripheral blood as separate populations.

Sequenced here: CD4+ or CD8+ T cells sorted from blood, sampled in a trial of the OX40 agonist ivuxolimab. This sequence originates from an adult with an advanced solid tumor such as melanoma, head and neck, liver or kidney cancer.

The CDR3 in this case is CASSSLRTSGGHGEQYF. The DNA is as follows: TGTGCCAGCAGCTCCCTCCGGACTAGCGGGGGGCACGGCGAGCAGTACTTC. Here the chain combines TRBV11-2 and TRBJ2-7, and 14 junctional nucleotides match TRBD2. Trimming removed 4 bases from V and 6 bases from J; the gene matches leave 11 bases unexplained. As encoded in the germline V gene, CDR1 is SGHAT while CDR2 is FQNNGV. Including the terminal cysteine and phenylalanine, the CDR3 comprises 17 residues. Of all the DNA, just the CDR3 is kept, 51 bases in frame from base 1.